This TCR beta chain was documented in a study of T cells in Graves' hyperthyroidism and ophthalmopathy. The CDR3 loop spans 16 amino acids. V lost 5 bases and J lost 0, with 15 bases in between. From germline, CDR1 is SEHNR and CDR2 FQNEAQ (reference sequence). No progression to ophthalmopathy during 18 months of follow-up defined stable disease. PBMCs were derived from 10 ml fresh peripheral blood. From RNA transcripts, TCR beta CDR3 regions were amplified. HTBI primers were the set used in a first-round RT-PCR of the TCR CDR3. TCRdb reprocessed the multiplex PCR reads via MiXCR and lists one record per CDR3 protein. This sample carries approximately 530,000 distinct CDR3 sequences, 16% of them seen once, and the ten largest clones take around 19%.

This sequence was found in a woman between 18 and 29 years old with Graves' hyperthyroidism. The sample taken for sequencing was blood. This chain joins TRBV7-9 and TRBJ2-3; no clear D. CDR3 region: CASSPPWHLSTDTQYF. The CDR3, as DNA: TGTGCCAGCAGCCCTCCTTGGCACTTGAGCACAGATACGCAGTATTTT.